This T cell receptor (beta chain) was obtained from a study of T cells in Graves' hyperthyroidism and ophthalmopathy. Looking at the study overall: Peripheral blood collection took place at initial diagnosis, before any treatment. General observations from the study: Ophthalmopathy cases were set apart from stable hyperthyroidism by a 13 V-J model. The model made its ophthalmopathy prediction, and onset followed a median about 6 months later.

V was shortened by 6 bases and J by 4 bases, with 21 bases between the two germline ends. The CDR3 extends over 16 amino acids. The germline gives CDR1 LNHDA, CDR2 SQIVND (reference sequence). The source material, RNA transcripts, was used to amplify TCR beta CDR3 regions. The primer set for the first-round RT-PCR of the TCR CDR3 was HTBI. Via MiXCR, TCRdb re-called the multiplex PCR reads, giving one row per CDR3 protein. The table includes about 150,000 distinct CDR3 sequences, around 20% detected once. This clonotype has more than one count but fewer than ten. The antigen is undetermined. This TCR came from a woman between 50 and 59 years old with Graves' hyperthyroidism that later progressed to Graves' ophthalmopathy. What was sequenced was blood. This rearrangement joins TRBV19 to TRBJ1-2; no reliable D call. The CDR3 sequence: CASSPGTGRSLYGYTF. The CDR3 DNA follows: TGTGCCAGTAGCCCAGGAACCGGGCGGTCCCTCTATGGCTACACCTTC.